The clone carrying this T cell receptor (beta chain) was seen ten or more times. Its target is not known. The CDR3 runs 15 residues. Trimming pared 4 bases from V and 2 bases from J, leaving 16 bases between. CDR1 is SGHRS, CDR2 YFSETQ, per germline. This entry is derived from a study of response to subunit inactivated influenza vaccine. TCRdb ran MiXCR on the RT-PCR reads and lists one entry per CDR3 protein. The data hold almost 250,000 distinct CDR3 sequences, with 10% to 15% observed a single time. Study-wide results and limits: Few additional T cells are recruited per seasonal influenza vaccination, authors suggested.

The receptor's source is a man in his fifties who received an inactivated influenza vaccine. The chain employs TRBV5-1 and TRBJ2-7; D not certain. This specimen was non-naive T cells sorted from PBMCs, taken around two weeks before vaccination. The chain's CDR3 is CASSISGVNPYEQYF. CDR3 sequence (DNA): TGCGCCAGCAGCATAAGTGGGGTCAACCCCTACGAGCAGTACTTC.